This T cell receptor (beta chain) originates from a study of blood T cell repertoires in COVID-19. Study details: From the United States, Italy and Spain came samples of acute and convalescent COVID-19. PBMCs, B-cell-depleted T cells, or T cells were the source of the cDNA or gDNA that made up the material.

This clone has a single count. In germline, CDR1 is MNHEY, CDR2 SMNVEV (reference sequence). The V gene lost 6 bases and the J gene lost 2 bases, with 8 bases spanning the gap. The CDR3 is made up of 12 amino acids. In the authors' methods: Estimation of nucleated cell counts relied on the amplification of reference gene primers. TCRdb's copy holds only in-frame clones and misses some; the assay was immunoSEQ multiplex PCR. D and trimming come from the DNA, and the V and J calls and clone size come from that table. The sample includes 70,000 or so clones, about nine tenths of them seen just once. The receptor comes from a middle-aged man with acute or convalescent COVID-19. Sequencing input: peripheral blood. The rearrangement links TRBV27 to TRBJ2-7; tentatively, D is TRBD2 (5 bases). The CDR3 is CASSGGPYEQYF. As DNA, the CDR3 is TGTGCCAGCAGCGGCGGGCCCTACGAGCAGTACTTC.